This T cell receptor beta chain was recovered during a study of blood T cells in healthy people across ages. In the case of this clonotype: As yet, its antigen is unknown.

The authors isolated at least 6 million PBMCs per sample. Alongside a J-beta primer mix, a sample-barcoded 5' primer served in a second PCR lasting roughly 7 to 11 cycles. TCRdb independently ran MiXCR on the 5' RACE reads; one entry per CDR3 protein. The data hold more than 800,000 distinct CDR3 sequences, with 35% to 55% observed a single time. General observations from the study: Unsorted PBMCs prevented conclusive naive versus antigen-experienced comparison.

V was trimmed by 4 bases and J by 4 bases, leaving 13 bases between them. The CDR3 loop spans 14 amino acids. Germline V gene lookup returns CDR1 SEHNR and CDR2 FQNEAQ (reference sequence). The receptor's source is a woman aged 55-69 years in good health. What was sequenced was blood. The J gene is TRBJ1-1, the V gene TRBV7-9; D gene uncertain. DNA for the CDR3: TGTGCCAGCAGCTCAGAGATAAAATCCACTGAAGCTTTCTTT. Translation gives CASSSEIKSTEAFF.